The entry below gives a single TCR beta chain sequence along with its context. Its antigen is still unknown. Nothing much larger sits one base from this clone, and base qualities are not available. Taken from cysteine to phenylalanine, the CDR3 has 18 residues. Just the 54-base CDR3 DNA is kept, in frame starting at base 1. The germline V gene provides CDR1 MGHDK and CDR2 SYGVNS. V is clipped by 1 base and J by 8 bases, and the sequence between their germline boundaries is 23 bases long. Library method: RACE. TCRdb names NextSeq 500 as the instrument used. During library preparation, unique molecular identifiers were attached to individual cDNA molecules so that TCRs could be counted in a quantitative, reproducible way. Each blood RNA sample was used to sequence both TCR alpha and TCR beta chains. The study's own analysis went as follows. Samples had a median of about 96,000 TCRs, with a range from roughly 23,224 to 750,000. The Decombinator software suite was used to annotate V, J and CDR3 in the TCR reads. To make PS versus PT1 abundance plots, every sample was subsampled to the same number of TCRs (28,000). Expanded TCRs were defined as absent before sensitization and observed at least eight times at the 2-week time point. The raw public reads went through TCRdb reprocessing: fastp at Q25, MiXCR clone calling, in-frame beta chains kept. Under each unique CDR3 protein, matching rows form one entry showing the most common genes and DNA. The V and J calls reflect TCRdb's pipeline rather than the authors' work. This sample holds more than 85,000 distinct CDR3 sequences; 8.5% were observed only once. The biggest ten clones account for approximately 2.8% of the sample.

This sample stems from a study of human T cells and chemical hapten exposure (TCRdb year 2021). About the study as a whole: For sensitization, 2% DPC in acetone was applied to a roughly 2 cm by roughly 2 cm area of upper inner arm skin. In alopecia patients, the study followed how the peripheral blood TCR repertoire changed in vivo over primary and secondary sensitization to diphenylcyclopropenone (DPC), a hapten. For TCR sequencing, blood came from 25 to 35 alopecia patients at anywhere from one to four time points (pre-sensitization, 2, 6 and 24 weeks). The patient cohort, mostly female, included alopecia areata with under or over 50% scalp involvement, alopecia totalis and alopecia universalis. Throughout the study period of around 25 weeks, patients also received therapeutic DPC doses to the scalp every week. Patch tests used Finn chambers with 0.01% DPC on the upper back, scored after 6 days by International Contact Dermatitis Research Group standards. Patient blood was sampled pre-sensitization (week 0) and at 2, 6 and about 24 weeks after DPC sensitization. The libraries were sequenced as a pool, and the TCR yield per sample differed mostly because of small variations in library volumes within the pool. General conclusions and limits of the study: The number of PT1 expanded TCRs positively correlated with patch test score, significant at thresholds 8, 16 and 32 but not 4. DPC sensitization did not change the number of TCRs with a frequency above 1 in 1000, and there was no evidence of changes in global repertoire structure. After repeated subsampling, the strength of the expansion versus patch-test correlation and the threshold at which it became significant changed. Because every patient had alopecia, a presumed autoimmune disease, the patients' immune response might differ from that of healthy individuals. Expanded TCRs formed significantly more large CDR3 similarity clusters than pre-sensitization or healthy control sets, consistent with antigen-driven responses.

This specimen's time point label, per the study, means: pre-sensitization, week 0. Interpreted using the paper, the treatment or condition label stands for: therapeutic diphenylcyclopropenone sensitization with weekly scalp DPC. At each patch-test visit, blood was drawn before the patch test was applied. To be eligible, patients had to be aged 18 to 70, diagnosed with alopecia and judged suitable for DPC therapy, while pregnant patients were excluded. Total RNA was isolated from unfractionated whole blood collected in Tempus Blood RNA tubes. The sequence joins TRBV25-1 to TRBJ1-4; 6 matching bases give a weak D call of TRBD1. The sequence was obtained from a man between 35 and 55 years old with alopecia areata. Some clones in this sample may be carry-over from other donors' samples. The sequences come from whole blood, collected in connection with sensitization to the hapten diphenylcyclopropenone (DPC). In nucleotides, the sequence is TGTGCCAGCAGTGAATTAGGAACAGGGAACCCCGGACAGGAAAAACTGTTTTTT. It codes for CASSELGTGNPGQEKLFF. Extended through the reference TRBV25-1 and TRBJ1-4 proteins, this CDR3 yields the full variable domain: EADIYQTPRYLVIGTGKKITLECSQTMGHDKMYWYQQDPGMELHLIHYSYGVNSTEKGDLSSESTVSRIRTEHFPLTLESARPSHTSQYLCASSELGTGNPGQEKLFFGSGTQLSVL.